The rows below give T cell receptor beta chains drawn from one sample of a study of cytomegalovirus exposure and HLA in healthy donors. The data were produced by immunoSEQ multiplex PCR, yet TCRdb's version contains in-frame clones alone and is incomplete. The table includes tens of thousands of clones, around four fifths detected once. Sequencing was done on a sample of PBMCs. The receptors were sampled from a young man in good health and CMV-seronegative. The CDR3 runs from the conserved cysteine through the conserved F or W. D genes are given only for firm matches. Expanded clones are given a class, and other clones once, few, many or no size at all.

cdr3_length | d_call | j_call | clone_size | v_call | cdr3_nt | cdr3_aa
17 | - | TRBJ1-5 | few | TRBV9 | TGTGCCAGCAGCGGGGGGGGATCCCTAAATAGCAATCAGCCCCAGCATTTT | CASSGGGSLNSNQPQHF
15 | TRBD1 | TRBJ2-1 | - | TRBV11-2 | TGTGCCAGCTGCCACGGGGACAGGGGGAACAATGAGCAGTTCTTC | CASCHGDRGNNEQFF
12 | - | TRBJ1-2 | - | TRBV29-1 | TGCAGCGTTGATCAGGGAGGCTATGGCTACACCTTC | CSVDQGGYGYTF
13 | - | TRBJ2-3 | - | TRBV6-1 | TGTGCCAGTAGGACGACAGTTTCAGATACGCAGTATTTT | CASRTTVSDTQYF
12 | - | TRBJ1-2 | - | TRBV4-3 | TGCGCCAGCAGCCGGGGGGGTGATGGCTACACCTTC | CASSRGGDGYTF
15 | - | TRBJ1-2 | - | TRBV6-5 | - | CASSSSTGYNYGYTF
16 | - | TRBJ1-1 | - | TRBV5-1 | TGCGCCAGCAGCTTGGAGCGGTGGCGGCGGAGTAGAAGGGCTTTCTTT | CASSLERWRRSRRAFF
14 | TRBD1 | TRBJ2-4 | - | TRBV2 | TGTGCCAGCAGTGAAAGGGACAGAGTAAACATTCAGTACTTC | CASSERDRVNIQYF
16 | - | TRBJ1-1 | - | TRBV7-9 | TGTGCCAGCAGCTTCCCACTACAGGGTGGGGGAACTGAAGCTTTCTTT | CASSFPLQGGGTEAFF
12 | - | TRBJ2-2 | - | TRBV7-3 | TGTGCCAGCAGCTTTATCACCGGGGAGCTGTTTTTT | CASSFITGELFF
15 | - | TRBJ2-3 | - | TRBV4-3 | TGCGCCAGCAGCCCGGGGGCTAGCGGAACAGATACGCAGTATTTT | CASSPGASGTDTQYF
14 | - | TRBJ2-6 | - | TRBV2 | TGTGCCAGCAGTGTATCCTCTGGGGCCAACGTCCTGACTTTC | CASSVSSGANVLTF
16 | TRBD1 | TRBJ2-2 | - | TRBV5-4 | TGTGCCAGCAGCTTGAGGGACAGGGGCCTCAACGGGGAGCTGTTTTTT | CASSLRDRGLNGELFF
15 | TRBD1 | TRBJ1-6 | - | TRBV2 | TGTGCCAGCAGTTCACAGGGGCACAATAATTCACCCCTCCACTTT | CASSSQGHNNSPLHF
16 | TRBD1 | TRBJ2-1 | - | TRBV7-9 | TGTGCCAGCAGCCCAGCCGGGACAGGGGGGGGTAGTGAGCAGTTCTTC | CASSPAGTGGGSEQFF
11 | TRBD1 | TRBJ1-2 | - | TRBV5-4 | TGTGCCAGCAGCCCGGGACAGGGTTACACCTTC | CASSPGQGYTF
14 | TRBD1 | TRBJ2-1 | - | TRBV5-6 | TGTGCCAGCAGCACCACAGGGGTGGAAGGTGAGCAGTTCTTC | CASSTTGVEGEQFF
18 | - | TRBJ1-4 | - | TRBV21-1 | TGTGCCAGTTACGAGAGGGACAGGGGGCAGGGGTCTAATGAAAAACTGTTTTTT | CASYERDRGQGSNEKLFF
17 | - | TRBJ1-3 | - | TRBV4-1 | TGCGCCAGCAGGAGTCCAGGGCGGGGGAGGTCTGGAAACACCATATATTTT | CASRSPGRGRSGNTIYF
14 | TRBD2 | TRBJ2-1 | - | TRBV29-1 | TGCAGCGTTGAAGGACTAGCGGGGGACAATGAGCAGTTCTTC | CSVEGLAGDNEQFF
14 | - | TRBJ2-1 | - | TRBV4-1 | TGCGCCAGCAGCCCACAGGAAAATTACAATGAGCAGTTCTTC | CASSPQENYNEQFF
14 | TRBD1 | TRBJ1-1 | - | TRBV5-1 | TGCGCCAGCAGCGGGGGACAGGGTCACACTGAAGCTTTCTTT | CASSGGQGHTEAFF
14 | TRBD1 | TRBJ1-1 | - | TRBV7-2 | TGTGCCAGCAGCCGGACAGGGGGTCTCGCTGAAGCTTTCTTT | CASSRTGGLAEAFF
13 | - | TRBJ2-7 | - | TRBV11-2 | TGTGCCAGCAGCTTAGGGTTTGAAGCCGAGCAGTACTTC | CASSLGFEAEQYF
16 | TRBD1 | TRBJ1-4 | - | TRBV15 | TGTGCCACCAGCAGAGAGGGACAGTCTCCTAATGAAAAACTGTTTTTT | CATSREGQSPNEKLFF
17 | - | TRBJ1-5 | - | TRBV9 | TGTGCCAGCAGCTCCGATGGGGCGGCAAATAGCAATCAGCCCCAGCATTTT | CASSSDGAANSNQPQHF
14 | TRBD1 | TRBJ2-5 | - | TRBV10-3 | TGTGCCATCAGTGACCACAGGGGGCCAGAGACCCAGTACTTC | CAISDHRGPETQYF
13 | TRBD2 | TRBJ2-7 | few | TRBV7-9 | TGTGCCAGCAGCTTACTAGCGGGCTACGAGCAGTACTTC | CASSLLAGYEQYF
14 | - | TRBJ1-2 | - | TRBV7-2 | TGTGCCAGCAGTTCCGACCTTAGGGGGAATGGCTACACCTTC | CASSSDLRGNGYTF
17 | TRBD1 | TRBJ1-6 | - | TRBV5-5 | TGTGCCAGCAGCCCGGGACAGGGTGGGTCCTATAATTCACCCCTCCACTTT | CASSPGQGGSYNSPLHF
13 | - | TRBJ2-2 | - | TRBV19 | TGTGCCAGTAACCGGGGGGCGGTCGGGGAGCTGTTTTTT | CASNRGAVGELFF
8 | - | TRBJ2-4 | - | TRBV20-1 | TGCATGAGGTACATTCAGTACTTC | CMRYIQYF
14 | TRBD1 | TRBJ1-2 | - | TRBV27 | TGTGCCAGCAGCCCCGGGGCAGGGGGTGGTGGCTACACCTTC | CASSPGAGGGGYTF
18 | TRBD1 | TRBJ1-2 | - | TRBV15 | TGTGCCACCATAGAATCGGACAGGAACCAGATATTTAACTATGGCTACACCTTC | CATIESDRNQIFNYGYTF
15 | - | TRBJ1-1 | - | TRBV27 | TGTGCCAGCAGACTGAAAGGTTGGTCAGGAAACTTGGCTTTCTTT | CASRLKGWSGNLAFF
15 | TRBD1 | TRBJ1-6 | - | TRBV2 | TGTGCCAGCAGTGATAACAGGGGCGGAGGTTCACCCCTCCACTTT | CASSDNRGGGSPLHF
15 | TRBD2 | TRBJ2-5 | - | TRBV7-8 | TGTGCCAGCAGCTTAGTTAGCGGGGGGCAAGAGACCCAGTACTTC | CASSLVSGGQETQYF
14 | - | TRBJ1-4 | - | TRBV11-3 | TGTGCCAGCAGCTTCCTCATCCTATATGAAAAACTGTTTTTT | CASSFLILYEKLFF
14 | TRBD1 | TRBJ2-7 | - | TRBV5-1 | TGCGCCAGCACCCCACAGGGGAAGGGCTACGAGCAGTACTTC | CASTPQGKGYEQYF
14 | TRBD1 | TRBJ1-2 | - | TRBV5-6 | TGTGCCAGCAGCTCGCCCGGGACAGGGGATGGCTACACCTTC | CASSSPGTGDGYTF
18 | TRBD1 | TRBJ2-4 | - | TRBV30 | TGTGCCTGGAGCGCCGGGACAGGGAGACCTCTAGCCAAAAACATTCAGTACTTC | CAWSAGTGRPLAKNIQYF
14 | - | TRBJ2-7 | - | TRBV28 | TGTGCCAGCAGGAGAACAGGGGAGGCCTACGAGCAGTACTTC | CASRRTGEAYEQYF
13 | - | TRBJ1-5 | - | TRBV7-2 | TGTGCCAGCGGCCGCGGCCCGGGAGAGCCCCAGCATTTT | CASGRGPGEPQHF
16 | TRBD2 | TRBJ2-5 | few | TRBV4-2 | TGTGCCAGCAGCCAAGATGGGGAGCGGGGGGGGGAGACCCAGTACTTC | CASSQDGERGGETQYF
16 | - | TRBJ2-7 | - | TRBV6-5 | TGTGCCAGCAGTTACTCGGGGGGAGCGGATGTCTACGAGCAGTACTTC | CASSYSGGADVYEQYF
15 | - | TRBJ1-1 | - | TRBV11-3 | TGTGCCAGCAGCTTTCGGGGGTATATGAACACTGAAGCTTTCTTT | CASSFRGYMNTEAFF
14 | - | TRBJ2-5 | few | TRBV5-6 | TGTGCCAGCAGCCCGACAGGGAGGAGAGAGACCCAGTACTTC | CASSPTGRRETQYF
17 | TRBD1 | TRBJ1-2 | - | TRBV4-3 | TGCGCCAGCAGCCAAGATAGGGGACAGGGGTACGGGTATGGCTACACCTTC | CASSQDRGQGYGYGYTF
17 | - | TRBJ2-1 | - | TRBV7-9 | TGTGCCAGCAGCTTAGGTAGAGACGGACACTTCTACAATGAGCAGTTCTTC | CASSLGRDGHFYNEQFF
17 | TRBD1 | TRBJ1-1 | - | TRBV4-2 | TGTGCCAGCAGCCAGCTTGTAACAGGGGGAGGAAACACTGAAGCTTTCTTT | CASSQLVTGGGNTEAFF
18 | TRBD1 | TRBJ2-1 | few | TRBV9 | TGTGCCAGCAGCGCGCAAGGACAGGGGGAAAGGGTCTACAATGAGCAGTTCTTC | CASSAQGQGERVYNEQFF
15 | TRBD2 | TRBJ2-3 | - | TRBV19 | TGTGCCAGTAGGCCAACGGGGGGTCTTCAAGGTACGCAGTATTTT | CASRPTGGLQGTQYF
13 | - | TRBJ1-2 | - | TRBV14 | TGTGCCAGCAGCCAAGAGGAGGGCTATGGCTACACCTTC | CASSQEEGYGYTF